This TCR beta chain was observed in a study of OX40 agonist ivuxolimab in advanced cancers. About the research overall: Of the participants, 40% to 50% had some prior anti-PD-1, anti-PD-L1 or anti-CTLA-4 therapy, which was allowed.

The study, taken as a whole, reports: CD4+ and CD8+ T cells in blood underwent clonal expansion by week 6 at 0.1 to 3.0 mg/kg. Part of the nonresponder group also had normalized T-cell clonal expansion that was low.

TCRdb keeps only in-frame clones here, not all; method: immunoSEQ multiplex PCR. The sample gives 65,000 to 95,000 clones, under 90% of which show up once; around 0.49% is in the top ten. As for this clone: Its specificity is not known.

The CDR3 is 13 amino acids. From germline, CDR1 is SGHTA and CDR2 FQGNSA. Deletions cut 5 bases from V and 6 bases from J, with 13 bases between. The TCR was taken from an adult with an advanced solid tumor such as melanoma, head and neck, liver or kidney cancer. The chain uses TRBV7-2 and TRBJ1-1; D remains ambiguous. This specimen consisted of CD4+ or CD8+ T cells sorted from blood, obtained in a trial of the OX40 agonist ivuxolimab. The DNA of the CDR3 is TGTGCCAGCAGCCCCCGCGAGCGGGCTGAAGCTTTCTTT. It translates to CASSPRERAEAFF.